Listed below are T cell receptor beta chains from one sample, sequenced in a study of T cell responses to AZD1222 COVID-19 vaccine. Here immunoSEQ multiplex PCR was the method, and the copy in TCRdb shows in-frame clones only, minus some. This sample yields under 150,000 clones, of which 88% are seen a single time; over 12% belongs to the top ten. Sequencing was performed on peripheral blood, taken on day 0 of AZD1222 vaccination. The receptors derive from an adult in good health. Both conserved end residues are part of each CDR3. Fields, in order: V gene, D gene, clone size, CDR3 length, J gene, CDR3 protein, CDR3 DNA. The D gene is left open where the match is weak. Not every row has a clone size; where given, it reads once, few, many or a size class.

V gene: TRBV6-5; D gene: TRBD1; clone size: NA; CDR3 length: 16; J gene: TRBJ1-3; CDR3 protein: CASSYARTGFEGTIYF; CDR3 DNA: TGTGCCAGCAGTTACGCTAGGACAGGGTTTGAGGGCACCATATATTTT
V gene: TRBV7-2; D gene: NA; clone size: NA; CDR3 length: 13; J gene: TRBJ2-1; CDR3 protein: CASSLWDNNEQFF; CDR3 DNA: TGTGCCAGCAGCTTATGGGACAACAATGAGCAGTTCTTC
V gene: TRBV12-5; D gene: NA; clone size: once; CDR3 length: 14; J gene: TRBJ1-1; CDR3 protein: CASGYLTVNTEAFF; CDR3 DNA: TGTGCTAGTGGATATCTGACAGTGAACACTGAAGCTTTCTTT
V gene: TRBV7-3; D gene: NA; clone size: once; CDR3 length: 16; J gene: TRBJ1-2; CDR3 protein: CASSFGPGRAIYGYTF; CDR3 DNA: TGTGCCAGCAGCTTCGGTCCGGGGCGAGCGATCTATGGCTACACCTTC
V gene: TRBV12-5; D gene: NA; clone size: NA; CDR3 length: 18; J gene: TRBJ1-2; CDR3 protein: CASGLVLEGGPANYGYTF; CDR3 DNA: TGTGCTAGTGGTTTGGTACTCGAGGGGGGGCCCGCTAACTATGGCTACACCTTC
V gene: TRBV19; D gene: NA; clone size: NA; CDR3 length: 16; J gene: TRBJ1-5; CDR3 protein: CASSIGQGYSNQPQHF; CDR3 DNA: TGTGCCAGTAGTATCGGGCAGGGGTATAGCAATCAGCCCCAGCATTTT
V gene: TRBV3-1/TRBV3-2; D gene: NA; clone size: NA; CDR3 length: 16; J gene: TRBJ1-6; CDR3 protein: CASSQGQAGVGSPLHF; CDR3 DNA: TGTGCCAGCAGCCAAGGGCAGGCCGGGGTCGGTTCACCCCTCCACTTT
V gene: TRBV9; D gene: NA; clone size: NA; CDR3 length: 16; J gene: TRBJ2-1; CDR3 protein: CASSVDLLQGHNEQFF; CDR3 DNA: TGTGCCAGCAGCGTAGATCTTTTGCAGGGCCACAATGAGCAGTTCTTC
V gene: TRBV9; D gene: NA; clone size: once; CDR3 length: 12; J gene: TRBJ2-2; CDR3 protein: CASSVYAGELFF; CDR3 DNA: TGTGCCAGCAGCGTATACGCCGGGGAGCTGTTTTTT
V gene: TRBV7-2; D gene: NA; clone size: NA; CDR3 length: 15; J gene: TRBJ2-1; CDR3 protein: CASSLSGGQSNEQFF; CDR3 DNA: TGTGCCAGCAGCTTATCGGGGGGCCAATCCAATGAGCAGTTCTTC
V gene: TRBV18; D gene: NA; clone size: NA; CDR3 length: 14; J gene: TRBJ1-4; CDR3 protein: CASSPQTGYEKLFF; CDR3 DNA: TGTGCCAGCTCACCACAAACAGGGTACGAAAAACTGTTTTTT
V gene: TRBV11-2; D gene: NA; clone size: few; CDR3 length: 15; J gene: TRBJ1-1; CDR3 protein: CASSGRRARDTEAFF; CDR3 DNA: TGTGCCAGCAGCGGACGCAGGGCCAGAGACACTGAAGCTTTCTTT
V gene: TRBV6-6; D gene: TRBD2; clone size: NA; CDR3 length: 16; J gene: TRBJ2-3; CDR3 protein: CATSGAGGISTDTQYF; CDR3 DNA: TGTGCCACTAGTGGAGCGGGGGGGATTTCGACAGATACGCAGTATTTT
V gene: TRBV28; D gene: NA; clone size: NA; CDR3 length: 14; J gene: TRBJ1-2; CDR3 protein: CASSSARGLYGYTF; CDR3 DNA: TGTGCCAGCAGTTCGGCCAGGGGCCTCTATGGCTACACCTTC
V gene: TRBV7-9; D gene: NA; clone size: NA; CDR3 length: 15; J gene: TRBJ2-1; CDR3 protein: CASSLSAGQYNEQFF; CDR3 DNA: TGTGCCAGCAGCTTAAGCGCAGGGCAGTACAATGAGCAGTTCTTC
V gene: TRBV7-2; D gene: TRBD2; clone size: NA; CDR3 length: 15; J gene: TRBJ2-7; CDR3 protein: CASSLGGSGVYEQYF; CDR3 DNA: TGTGCCAGCAGCTTAGGGGGTAGCGGGGTCTACGAGCAGTACTTC
V gene: TRBV7-9; D gene: NA; clone size: few; CDR3 length: 14; J gene: TRBJ2-7; CDR3 protein: CASSAMDRSYEQYF; CDR3 DNA: TGTGCCAGCAGCGCCATGGACAGATCATACGAGCAGTACTTC
V gene: TRBV6-1; D gene: NA; clone size: NA; CDR3 length: 14; J gene: TRBJ1-1; CDR3 protein: CASSDQPGGTEAFF; CDR3 DNA: TGTGCCAGCAGTGACCAGCCCGGCGGCACTGAAGCTTTCTTT
V gene: TRBV5-1; D gene: TRBD1; clone size: NA; CDR3 length: 15; J gene: TRBJ2-1; CDR3 protein: CASSPGTVSYNEQFF; CDR3 DNA: TGCGCCAGCAGCCCTGGGACAGTCTCCTACAATGAGCAGTTCTTC
V gene: TRBV10-3; D gene: NA; clone size: NA; CDR3 length: 14; J gene: TRBJ1-3; CDR3 protein: CAIEGSGAGNTIYF; CDR3 DNA: TGTGCCATCGAAGGGTCGGGGGCCGGAAACACCATATATTTT
V gene: TRBV5-1; D gene: TRBD2; clone size: NA; CDR3 length: 14; J gene: TRBJ2-7; CDR3 protein: CASSLVAGTPEQYF; CDR3 DNA: TGCGCCAGCAGCTTGGTAGCGGGGACGCCAGAGCAGTACTTC
V gene: TRBV6-6; D gene: TRBD1; clone size: NA; CDR3 length: 16; J gene: TRBJ1-5; CDR3 protein: CASSYLDRGSNQPQHF; CDR3 DNA: TGTGCCAGCAGTTACCTGGACAGGGGTAGCAATCAGCCCCAGCATTTT
V gene: TRBV5-4; D gene: TRBD1; clone size: NA; CDR3 length: 15; J gene: TRBJ2-3; CDR3 protein: CASSLALGTADTQYF; CDR3 DNA: TGTGCCAGCAGCTTGGCCCTGGGGACAGCAGATACGCAGTATTTT
V gene: TRBV14; D gene: NA; clone size: NA; CDR3 length: 14; J gene: TRBJ2-1; CDR3 protein: CASSWRTTGNEQFF; CDR3 DNA: TGTGCCAGCAGTTGGCGTACGACCGGAAATGAGCAGTTCTTC
V gene: TRBV7-6; D gene: TRBD2; clone size: once; CDR3 length: 20; J gene: TRBJ2-7; CDR3 protein: CASSLVQRSSGGSSSYEQYF; CDR3 DNA: TGTGCCAGCAGCTTAGTTCAGCGGTCTAGCGGGGGGTCCAGCTCCTACGAGCAGTACTTC
V gene: TRBV6-5; D gene: NA; clone size: NA; CDR3 length: 13; J gene: TRBJ1-2; CDR3 protein: CASSYSPRGGPTF; CDR3 DNA: TGTGCCAGCAGTTACTCACCCCGGGGGGGACCCACCTTC
V gene: TRBV3-1/TRBV3-2; D gene: NA; clone size: NA; CDR3 length: 13; J gene: TRBJ2-7; CDR3 protein: CASSQEGDPEQYF; CDR3 DNA: TGTGCCAGCAGCCAAGAAGGGGACCCCGAGCAGTACTTC
V gene: TRBV20-1; D gene: NA; clone size: NA; CDR3 length: 11; J gene: TRBJ1-1; CDR3 protein: CSARPATEAFF; CDR3 DNA: TGCAGTGCTAGACCAGCCACTGAAGCTTTCTTT
V gene: TRBV7-2; D gene: NA; clone size: NA; CDR3 length: 15; J gene: TRBJ1-1; CDR3 protein: CASSLGSRGANEAFF; CDR3 DNA: TGTGCCAGCAGCTTAGGTTCGCGGGGAGCGAATGAAGCTTTCTTT
V gene: TRBV2; D gene: NA; clone size: NA; CDR3 length: 12; J gene: TRBJ2-1; CDR3 protein: CASKNRYNEQFF; CDR3 DNA: TGTGCCAGCAAGAACAGGTACAATGAGCAGTTCTTC
V gene: TRBV5-4; D gene: TRBD2; clone size: NA; CDR3 length: 15; J gene: TRBJ2-2; CDR3 protein: CASGVAGAQRRELFF; CDR3 DNA: TGTGCCAGCGGCGTAGCGGGGGCCCAAAGGAGGGAGCTGTTTTTT
V gene: TRBV7-8; D gene: NA; clone size: NA; CDR3 length: 16; J gene: TRBJ1-2; CDR3 protein: CASSPSNQGRDHGYTF; CDR3 DNA: TGTGCCAGCAGCCCCTCAAACCAGGGAAGGGACCATGGCTACACCTTC
V gene: TRBV5-6; D gene: NA; clone size: NA; CDR3 length: 15; J gene: TRBJ2-1; CDR3 protein: CASSSGPDPEDEQFF; CDR3 DNA: TGTGCCAGCAGCTCTGGGCCCGATCCGGAGGATGAGCAGTTCTTC
V gene: TRBV11-2; D gene: NA; clone size: NA; CDR3 length: 14; J gene: TRBJ1-6; CDR3 protein: CASSLAGLGSPLHF; CDR3 DNA: TGTGCCAGCAGCTTAGCTGGGCTTGGGTCACCCCTCCACTTT
V gene: TRBV7-6; D gene: NA; clone size: NA; CDR3 length: 15; J gene: TRBJ2-2; CDR3 protein: CASSPRTLNTGELFF; CDR3 DNA: TGTGCCAGCAGCCCGCGGACTCTGAACACCGGGGAGCTGTTTTTT
V gene: TRBV7-6; D gene: TRBD2; clone size: NA; CDR3 length: 20; J gene: TRBJ2-1; CDR3 protein: CASRASGGGRPEGARNEQFF; CDR3 DNA: TGTGCCAGCAGGGCCTCTGGCGGGGGGCGCCCAGAAGGGGCTAGGAATGAGCAGTTCTTC
V gene: TRBV29-1; D gene: TRBD1; clone size: NA; CDR3 length: 13; J gene: TRBJ1-1; CDR3 protein: CSVEGTGFFEAFF; CDR3 DNA: TGCAGCGTTGAGGGGACAGGGTTTTTTGAAGCTTTCTTT
V gene: TRBV3-1/TRBV3-2; D gene: NA; clone size: NA; CDR3 length: 13; J gene: TRBJ1-1; CDR3 protein: CASSLVQVTEAFF; CDR3 DNA: TGTGCCAGCAGCCTCGTTCAGGTAACCGAAGCTTTCTTT
V gene: TRBV7-6; D gene: NA; clone size: NA; CDR3 length: 13; J gene: TRBJ2-3; CDR3 protein: CASSPGPSNTQYF; CDR3 DNA: TGTGCCAGCAGCCCGGGGCCCTCTAATACGCAGTATTTT
V gene: TRBV28; D gene: NA; clone size: NA; CDR3 length: 14; J gene: TRBJ1-6; CDR3 protein: CASNSGVLTPSLHF; CDR3 DNA: TGTGCCAGCAACTCCGGAGTACTGACTCCATCCCTCCACTTT
V gene: TRBV4-3; D gene: TRBD1; clone size: NA; CDR3 length: 18; J gene: TRBJ1-6; CDR3 protein: CASSQDEATGRPWSPLHF; CDR3 DNA: TGCGCCAGCAGCCAAGATGAAGCGACAGGGAGGCCTTGGTCACCCCTCCACTTT
V gene: TRBV7-2; D gene: NA; clone size: NA; CDR3 length: 16; J gene: TRBJ2-5; CDR3 protein: CASSLGGLPSQETQYF; CDR3 DNA: TGTGCCAGCAGCTTAGGTGGGTTGCCCTCGCAAGAGACCCAGTACTTC
V gene: TRBV28; D gene: NA; clone size: NA; CDR3 length: 13; J gene: TRBJ2-7; CDR3 protein: CASSLNSLYEQYF; CDR3 DNA: TGTGCCAGCAGTTTAAACAGCTTGTACGAGCAGTACTTC
V gene: TRBV27; D gene: TRBD2; clone size: NA; CDR3 length: 15; J gene: TRBJ2-3; CDR3 protein: CASTLLGGTTDTQYF; CDR3 DNA: TGTGCCAGCACTCTTCTGGGGGGGACCACAGATACGCAGTATTTT
V gene: TRBV27; D gene: NA; clone size: NA; CDR3 length: 14; J gene: TRBJ2-3; CDR3 protein: CASRGGFGTDTQYF; CDR3 DNA: TGTGCCAGCAGGGGGGGTTTCGGGACAGATACGCAGTATTTT
V gene: TRBV15; D gene: NA; clone size: NA; CDR3 length: 14; J gene: TRBJ1-5; CDR3 protein: CATSKGRNNQPQHF; CDR3 DNA: TGTGCCACCAGCAAAGGAAGAAACAATCAGCCCCAGCATTTT
V gene: TRBV7-9; D gene: TRBD1; clone size: NA; CDR3 length: 16; J gene: TRBJ1-5; CDR3 protein: CASSLAWTGGNQPQHF; CDR3 DNA: TGTGCCAGCAGCCTAGCCTGGACAGGGGGCAATCAGCCCCAGCATTTT
V gene: TRBV3-1/TRBV3-2; D gene: TRBD1; clone size: NA; CDR3 length: 16; J gene: TRBJ1-1; CDR3 protein: CASSLPGTGGLTEAFF; CDR3 DNA: TGTGCCAGCAGCCTCCCCGGGACAGGGGGATTAACTGAAGCTTTCTTT
V gene: TRBV6-5; D gene: TRBD2; clone size: NA; CDR3 length: 14; J gene: TRBJ2-7; CDR3 protein: CASSYGLASYEQYF; CDR3 DNA: TGTGCCAGCAGTTATGGACTAGCCTCCTACGAGCAGTACTTC
V gene: TRBV19; D gene: TRBD1; clone size: NA; CDR3 length: 15; J gene: TRBJ1-4; CDR3 protein: CASSSSRTGGEKLFF; CDR3 DNA: TGTGCCAGTAGTTCCTCACGGACAGGGGGCGAAAAACTGTTTTTT
V gene: TRBV2; D gene: NA; clone size: NA; CDR3 length: 16; J gene: TRBJ1-5; CDR3 protein: CASSEARRALNQPQHF; CDR3 DNA: TGTGCCAGCAGTGAAGCCCGACGCGCCCTGAATCAGCCCCAGCATTTT
V gene: TRBV28; D gene: NA; clone size: NA; CDR3 length: 12; J gene: TRBJ1-2; CDR3 protein: CASSQTDYGYTF; CDR3 DNA: TGTGCCAGCAGTCAGACCGACTATGGCTACACCTTC
V gene: TRBV27; D gene: TRBD2; clone size: NA; CDR3 length: 15; J gene: TRBJ2-3; CDR3 protein: CASSGLAGGEDTQYF; CDR3 DNA: TGTGCCAGCAGTGGGCTAGCGGGGGGGGAAGATACGCAGTATTTT